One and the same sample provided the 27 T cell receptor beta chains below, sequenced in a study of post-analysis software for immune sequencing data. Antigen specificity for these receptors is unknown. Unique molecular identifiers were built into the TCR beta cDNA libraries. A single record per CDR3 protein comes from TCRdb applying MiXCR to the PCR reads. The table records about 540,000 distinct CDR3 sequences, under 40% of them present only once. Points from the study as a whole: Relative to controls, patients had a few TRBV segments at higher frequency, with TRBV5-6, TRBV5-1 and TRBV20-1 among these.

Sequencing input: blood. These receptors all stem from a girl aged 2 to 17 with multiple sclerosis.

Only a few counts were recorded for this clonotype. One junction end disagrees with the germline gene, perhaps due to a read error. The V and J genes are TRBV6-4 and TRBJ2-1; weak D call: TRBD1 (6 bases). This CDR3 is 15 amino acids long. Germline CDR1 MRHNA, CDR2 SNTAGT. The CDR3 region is CANSDQGRGSDEQFF. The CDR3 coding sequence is TGTGCCAACAGTGACCAGGGGCGCGGTTCCGATGAGCAGTTCTTC.

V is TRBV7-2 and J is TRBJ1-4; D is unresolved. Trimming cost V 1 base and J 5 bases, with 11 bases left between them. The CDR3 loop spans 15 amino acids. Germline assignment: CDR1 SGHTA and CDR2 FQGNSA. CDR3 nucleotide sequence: TGTGCCAGCAGCTTAGGAGGGTTCCGGAATGAAAAACTGTTTTTT. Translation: CASSLGGFRNEKLFF.

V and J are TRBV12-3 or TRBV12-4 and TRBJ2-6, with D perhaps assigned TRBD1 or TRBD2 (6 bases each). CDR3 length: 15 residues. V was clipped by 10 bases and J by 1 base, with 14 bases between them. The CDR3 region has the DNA TGTGCCATTAGAGGGGGGATTTCTGGGGCCAACGTCCTGACTTTC. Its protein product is CAIRGGISGANVLTF.

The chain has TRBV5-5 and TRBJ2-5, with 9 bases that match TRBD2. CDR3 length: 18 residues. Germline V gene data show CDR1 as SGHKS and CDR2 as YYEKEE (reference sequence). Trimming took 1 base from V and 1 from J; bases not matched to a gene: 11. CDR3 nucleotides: TGTGCCAGCAGCTTGATAGGCTTAGCGGGGGAGGTCCAAGAGACCCAGTACTTC. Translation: CASSLIGLAGEVQETQYF. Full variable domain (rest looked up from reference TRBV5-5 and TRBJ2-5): DAGVTQSPTHLIKTRGQQVTLRCSPISGHKSVSWYQQVLGQGPQFIFQYYEKEERGRGNFPDRFSARQFPNYSSELNVNALLLGDSALYLCASSLIGLAGEVQETQYFGPGTRLLVL.

CDR3 sequence (DNA): TGTGCCAGCAGTTTAGTCGGGGAAAACTATGGCTACACCTTC. Translation: CASSLVGENYGYTF. The chain employs TRBV12-3 or TRBV12-4 and TRBJ1-2; no clear D gene. There are 14 residues in the CDR3. Trimming shortened V by 1 base and J by 2 bases, and 8 bases separated the two germline ends.

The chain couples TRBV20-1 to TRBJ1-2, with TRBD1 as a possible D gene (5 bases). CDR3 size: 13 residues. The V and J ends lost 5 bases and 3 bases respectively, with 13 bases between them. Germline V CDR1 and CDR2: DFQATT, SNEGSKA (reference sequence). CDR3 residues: CSARWVGDYGYTF. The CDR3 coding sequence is TGCAGTGCTCGTTGGGTGGGGGACTATGGCTACACCTTC.

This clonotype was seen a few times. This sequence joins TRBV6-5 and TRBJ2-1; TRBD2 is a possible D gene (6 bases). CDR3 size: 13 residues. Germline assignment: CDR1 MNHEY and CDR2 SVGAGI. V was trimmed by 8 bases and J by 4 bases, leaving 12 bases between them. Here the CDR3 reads CASCRDSYNEQFF. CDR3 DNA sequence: TGTGCCAGCTGCCGGGACTCTTACAATGAGCAGTTCTTC.

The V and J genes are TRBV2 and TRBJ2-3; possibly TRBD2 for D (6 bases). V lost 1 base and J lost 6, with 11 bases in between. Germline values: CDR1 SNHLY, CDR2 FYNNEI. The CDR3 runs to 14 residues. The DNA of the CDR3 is TGTGCCAGCAGTGAAGTGGGGGGACGGGATACGCAGTATTTT. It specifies CASSEVGGRDTQYF.

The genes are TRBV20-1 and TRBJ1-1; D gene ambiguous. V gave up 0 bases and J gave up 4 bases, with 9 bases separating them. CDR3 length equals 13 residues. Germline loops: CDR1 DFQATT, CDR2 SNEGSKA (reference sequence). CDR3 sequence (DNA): TGCAGTGCTAGAGATCCGGTGGGCACTGAAGCTTTCTTT. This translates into CSARDPVGTEAFF.

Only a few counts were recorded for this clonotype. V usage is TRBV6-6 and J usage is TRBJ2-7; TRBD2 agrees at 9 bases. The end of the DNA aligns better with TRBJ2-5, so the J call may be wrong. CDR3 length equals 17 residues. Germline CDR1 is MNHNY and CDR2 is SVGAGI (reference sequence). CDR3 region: CASSYPVERGDVETQYF. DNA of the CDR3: TGTGCCAGCAGTTACCCGGTTGAGCGGGGGGATGTGGAGACCCAGTACTTC.

The CDR3 protein is CASREQLAAETNNEQYF. DNA of the CDR3: TGTGCCAGCAGGGAACAACTAGCGGCCGAAACAAACAATGAGCAGTACTTC. This chain joins TRBV7-9 and TRBJ2-1; the match to TRBD2 covers 8 bases. The closer fit of TRBJ2-7 to the DNA end suggests the J call may be wrong. This CDR3 is 17 amino acids long. Germline V gene data show CDR1 as SEHNR and CDR2 as FQNEAQ (reference sequence).

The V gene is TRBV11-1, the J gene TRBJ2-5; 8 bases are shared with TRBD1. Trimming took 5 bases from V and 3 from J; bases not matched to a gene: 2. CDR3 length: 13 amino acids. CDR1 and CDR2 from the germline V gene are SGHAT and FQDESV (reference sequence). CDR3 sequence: CASSKTGEETQYF. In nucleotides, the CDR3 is TGTGCCAGCAGCAAGACAGGGGAAGAGACCCAGTACTTC.

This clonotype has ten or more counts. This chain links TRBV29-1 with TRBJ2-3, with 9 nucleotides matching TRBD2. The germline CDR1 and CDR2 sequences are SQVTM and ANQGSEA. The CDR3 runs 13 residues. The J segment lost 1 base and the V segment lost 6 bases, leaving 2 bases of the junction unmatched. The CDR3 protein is CSVRTSGTDTQYF. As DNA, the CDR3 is TGCAGCGTGAGGACTAGCGGCACAGATACGCAGTATTTT.

The DNA of the CDR3 is TGTGCTAGTGGTTTTGGCGGAAGCACTGAAGCTTTCTTT. Protein sequence: CASGFGGSTEAFF. This sequence joins TRBV12-5 and TRBJ1-1; no firm D call. The CDR3 covers 13 residues. Germline V gives CDR1 LGHNT, CDR2 FRNRAP. V was shortened by 3 bases and J by 4 bases, with 9 bases between the two germline ends.

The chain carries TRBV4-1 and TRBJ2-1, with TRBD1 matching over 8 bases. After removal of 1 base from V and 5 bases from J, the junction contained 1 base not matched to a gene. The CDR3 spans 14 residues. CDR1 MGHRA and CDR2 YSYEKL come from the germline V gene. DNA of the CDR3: TGCGCCAGCAGCCAAGGGACAGGGAACAATGAGCAGTTCTTC. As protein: CASSQGTGNNEQFF.

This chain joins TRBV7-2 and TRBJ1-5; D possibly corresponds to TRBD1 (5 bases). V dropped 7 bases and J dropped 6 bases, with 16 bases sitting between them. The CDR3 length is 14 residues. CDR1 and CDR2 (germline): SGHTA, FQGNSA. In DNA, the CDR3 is TGTGCCAGCACCGAGGGGAGGGTCCCTCAGCCCCAGCATTTT. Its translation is CASTEGRVPQPQHF.

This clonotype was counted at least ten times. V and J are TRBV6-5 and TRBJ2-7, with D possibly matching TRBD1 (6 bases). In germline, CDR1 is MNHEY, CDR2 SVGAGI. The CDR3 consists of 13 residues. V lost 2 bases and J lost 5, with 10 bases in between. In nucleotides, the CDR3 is TGTGCCAGCAGTTACAACAGGGCCGACGAGCAGTACTTC. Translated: CASSYNRADEQYF.

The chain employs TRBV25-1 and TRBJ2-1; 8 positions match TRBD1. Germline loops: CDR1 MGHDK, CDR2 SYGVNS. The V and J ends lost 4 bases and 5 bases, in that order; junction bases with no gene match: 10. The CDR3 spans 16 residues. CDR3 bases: TGTGCCAGCAGTGGTCAGGGGGCGCAAGGCCACAATGAGCAGTTCTTC. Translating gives CASSGQGAQGHNEQFF.

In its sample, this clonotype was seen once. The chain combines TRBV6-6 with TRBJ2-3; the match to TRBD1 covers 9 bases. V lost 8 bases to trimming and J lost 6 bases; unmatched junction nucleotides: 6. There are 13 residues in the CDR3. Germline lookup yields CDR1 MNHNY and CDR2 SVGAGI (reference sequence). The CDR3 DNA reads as TGTGCCAGCTTACAGGGGGCGCAGGATACGCAGTATTTT. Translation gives CASLQGAQDTQYF.

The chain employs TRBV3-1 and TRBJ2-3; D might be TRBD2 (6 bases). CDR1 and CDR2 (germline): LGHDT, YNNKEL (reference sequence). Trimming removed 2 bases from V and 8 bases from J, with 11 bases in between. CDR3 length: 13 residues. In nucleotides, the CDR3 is TGTGCCAGCAGCCAATATGGGAGGCCTACGCAGTATTTT. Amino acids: CASSQYGRPTQYF.

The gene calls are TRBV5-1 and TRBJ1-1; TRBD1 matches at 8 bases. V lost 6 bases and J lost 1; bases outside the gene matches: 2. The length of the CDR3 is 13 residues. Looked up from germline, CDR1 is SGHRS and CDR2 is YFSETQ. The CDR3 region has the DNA TGCGCCAGCAAAGGACAGGGGAACACTGAAGCTTTCTTT. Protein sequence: CASKGQGNTEAFF.

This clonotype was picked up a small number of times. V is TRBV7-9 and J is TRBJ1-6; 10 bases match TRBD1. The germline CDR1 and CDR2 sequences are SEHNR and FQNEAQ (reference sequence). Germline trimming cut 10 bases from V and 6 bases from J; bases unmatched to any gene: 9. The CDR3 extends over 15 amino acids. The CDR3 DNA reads TGTGCCATCCCCGCCGGGACAGGGGTTAATTCACCCCTCCACTTT. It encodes CAIPAGTGVNSPLHF.

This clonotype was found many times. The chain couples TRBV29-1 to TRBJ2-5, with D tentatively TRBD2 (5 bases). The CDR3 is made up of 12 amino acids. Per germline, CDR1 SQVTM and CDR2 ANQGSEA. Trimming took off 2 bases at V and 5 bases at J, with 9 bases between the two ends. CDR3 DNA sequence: TGCAGCGTTGAATTCCCGGGGGAGACCCAGTACTTC. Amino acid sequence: CSVEFPGETQYF. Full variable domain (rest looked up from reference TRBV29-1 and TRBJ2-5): SAVISQKPSRDICQRGTSLTIQCQVDSQVTMMFWYRQQPGQSLTLIATANQGSEATYESGFVIDKFPISRPNLTFSTLTVSNMSPEDSSIYLCSVEFPGETQYFGPGTRLLVL.

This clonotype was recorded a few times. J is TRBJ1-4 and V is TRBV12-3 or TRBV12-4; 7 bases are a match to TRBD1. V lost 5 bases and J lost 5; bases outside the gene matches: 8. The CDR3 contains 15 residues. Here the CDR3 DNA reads TGTGCCAGCAGTGGACACGGGACAGTCAATGAAAAACTGTTTTTT. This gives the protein CASSGHGTVNEKLFF.

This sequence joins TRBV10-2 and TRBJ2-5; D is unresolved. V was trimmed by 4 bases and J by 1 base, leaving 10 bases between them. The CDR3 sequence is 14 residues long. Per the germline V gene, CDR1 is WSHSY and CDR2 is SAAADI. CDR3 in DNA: TGCGCCAGCAGTGTCCCCGGCTCCCAAGAGACCCAGTACTTC. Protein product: CASSVPGSQETQYF.

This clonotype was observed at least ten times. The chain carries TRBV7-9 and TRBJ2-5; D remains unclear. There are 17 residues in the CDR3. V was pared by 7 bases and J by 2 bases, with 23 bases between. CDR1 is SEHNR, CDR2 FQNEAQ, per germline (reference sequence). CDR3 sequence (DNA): TGTGCCAGCACCGCCTTCCCCGTAAATGCTCGTCAAGAGACCCAGTACTTC. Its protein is CASTAFPVNARQETQYF.

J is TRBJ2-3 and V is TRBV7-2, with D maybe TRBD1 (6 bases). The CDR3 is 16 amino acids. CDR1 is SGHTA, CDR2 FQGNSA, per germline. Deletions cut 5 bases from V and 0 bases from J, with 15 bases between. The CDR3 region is CASSTHSGASTDTQYF. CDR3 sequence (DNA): TGTGCCAGCAGCACCCACTCAGGGGCGAGCACAGATACGCAGTATTTT.